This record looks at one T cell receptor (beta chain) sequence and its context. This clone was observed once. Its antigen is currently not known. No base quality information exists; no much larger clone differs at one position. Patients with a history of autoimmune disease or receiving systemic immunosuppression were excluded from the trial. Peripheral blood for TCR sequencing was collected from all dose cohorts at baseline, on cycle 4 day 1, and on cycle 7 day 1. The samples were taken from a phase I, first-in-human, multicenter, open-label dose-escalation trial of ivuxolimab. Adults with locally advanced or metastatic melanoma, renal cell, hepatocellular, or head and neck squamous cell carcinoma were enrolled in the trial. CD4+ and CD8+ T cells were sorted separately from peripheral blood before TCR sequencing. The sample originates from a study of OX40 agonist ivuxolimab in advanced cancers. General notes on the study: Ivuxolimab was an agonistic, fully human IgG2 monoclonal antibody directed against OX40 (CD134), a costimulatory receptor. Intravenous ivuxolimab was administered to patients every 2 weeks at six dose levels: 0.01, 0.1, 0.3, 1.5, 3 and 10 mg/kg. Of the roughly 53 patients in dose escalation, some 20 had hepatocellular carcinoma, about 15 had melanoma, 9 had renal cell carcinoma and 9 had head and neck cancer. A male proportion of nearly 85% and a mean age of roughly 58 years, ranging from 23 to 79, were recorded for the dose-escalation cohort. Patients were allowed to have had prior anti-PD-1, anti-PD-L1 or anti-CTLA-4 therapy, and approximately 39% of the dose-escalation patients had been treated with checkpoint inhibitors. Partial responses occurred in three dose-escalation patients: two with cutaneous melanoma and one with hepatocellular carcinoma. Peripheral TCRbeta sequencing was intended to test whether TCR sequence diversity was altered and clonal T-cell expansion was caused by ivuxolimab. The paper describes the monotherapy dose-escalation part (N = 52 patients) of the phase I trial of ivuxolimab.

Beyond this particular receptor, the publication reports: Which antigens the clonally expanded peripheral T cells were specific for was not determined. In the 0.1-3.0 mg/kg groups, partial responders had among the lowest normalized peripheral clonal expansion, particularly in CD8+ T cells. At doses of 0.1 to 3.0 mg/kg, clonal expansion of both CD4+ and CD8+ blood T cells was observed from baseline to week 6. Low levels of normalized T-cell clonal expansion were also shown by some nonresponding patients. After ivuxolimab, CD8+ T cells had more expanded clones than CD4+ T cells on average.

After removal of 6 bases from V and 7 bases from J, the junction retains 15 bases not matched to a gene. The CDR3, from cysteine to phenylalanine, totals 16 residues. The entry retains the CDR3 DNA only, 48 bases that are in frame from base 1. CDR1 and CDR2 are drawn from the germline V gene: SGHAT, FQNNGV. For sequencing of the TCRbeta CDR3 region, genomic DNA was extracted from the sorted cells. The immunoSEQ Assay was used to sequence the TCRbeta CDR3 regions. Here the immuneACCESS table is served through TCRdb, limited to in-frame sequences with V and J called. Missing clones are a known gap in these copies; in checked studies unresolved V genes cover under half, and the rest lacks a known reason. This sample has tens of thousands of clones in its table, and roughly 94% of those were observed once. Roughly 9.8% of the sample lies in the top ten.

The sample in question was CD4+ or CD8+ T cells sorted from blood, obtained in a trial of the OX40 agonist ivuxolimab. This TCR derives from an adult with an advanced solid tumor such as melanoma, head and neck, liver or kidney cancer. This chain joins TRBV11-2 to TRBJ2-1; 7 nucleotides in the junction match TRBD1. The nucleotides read TGTGCCAGCAGACCCACCGACAGGGCCCGGAGTAATGAGCAGTTCTTC. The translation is CASRPTDRARSNEQFF.